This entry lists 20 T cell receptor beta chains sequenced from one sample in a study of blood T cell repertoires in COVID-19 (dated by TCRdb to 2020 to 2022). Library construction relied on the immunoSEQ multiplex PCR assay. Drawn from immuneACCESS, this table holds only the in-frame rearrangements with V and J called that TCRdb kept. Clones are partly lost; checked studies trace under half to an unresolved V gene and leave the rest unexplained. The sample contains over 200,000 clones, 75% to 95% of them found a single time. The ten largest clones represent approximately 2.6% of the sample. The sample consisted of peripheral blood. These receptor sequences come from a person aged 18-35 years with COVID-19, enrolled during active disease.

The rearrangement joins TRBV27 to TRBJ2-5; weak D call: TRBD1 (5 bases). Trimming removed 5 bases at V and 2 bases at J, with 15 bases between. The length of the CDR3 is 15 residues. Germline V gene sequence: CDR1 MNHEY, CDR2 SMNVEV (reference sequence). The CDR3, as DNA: TGTGCCAGCAGTCTTCGCTGGGGCGTTCAAGAGACCCAGTACTTC. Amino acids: CASSLRWGVQETQYF.

In nucleotides, the CDR3 is TGTGCCAGCAGGGACCTAGCGGGAGGTGAGCAGTTCTTC. This sequence encodes CASRDLAGGEQFF. V and J are TRBV7-2 and TRBJ2-1, with 11 bases identical to TRBD2. There are 13 residues in the CDR3. CDR1 SGHTA and CDR2 FQGNSA come from the germline V gene. The V gene end was trimmed by 6 bases and the J gene end by 9 bases; junction bases not matched to a gene: 4.

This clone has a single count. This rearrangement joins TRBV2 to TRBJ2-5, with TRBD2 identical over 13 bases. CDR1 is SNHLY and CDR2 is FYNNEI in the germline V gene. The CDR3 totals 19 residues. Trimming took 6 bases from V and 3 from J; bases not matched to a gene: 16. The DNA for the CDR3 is TGTGCCAGCAGCCCCCTATGGACTAGCGGGAGAGTGGAGGAAGAGACCCAGTACTTC. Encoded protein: CASSPLWTSGRVEEETQYF.

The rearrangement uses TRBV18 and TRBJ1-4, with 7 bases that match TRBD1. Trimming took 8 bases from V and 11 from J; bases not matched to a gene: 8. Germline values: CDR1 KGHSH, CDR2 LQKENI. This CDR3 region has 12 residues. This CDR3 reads CASSGTAEKLFF. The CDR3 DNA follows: TGTGCCAGCAGTGGGACAGCAGAGAAACTGTTTTTT.

CDR3 DNA: TGCGCCAGCAGCTTGGGTGTGACAGGGGGCGTTTTAACTAATGAAAAACTGTTTTTT. It codes for CASSLGVTGGVLTNEKLFF. The chain recombines TRBV5-1 with TRBJ1-4; TRBD1 aligns across 10 bases. The length of the CDR3 is 19 residues. In germline, CDR1 is SGHRS, CDR2 YFSETQ. V lost 0 bases, J lost 1 base, and 9 bases stayed unmatched.

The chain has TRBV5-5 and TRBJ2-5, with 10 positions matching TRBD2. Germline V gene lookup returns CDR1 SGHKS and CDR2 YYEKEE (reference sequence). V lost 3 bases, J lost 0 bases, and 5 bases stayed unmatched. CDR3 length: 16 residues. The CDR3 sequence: CASSSVGLADQETQYF. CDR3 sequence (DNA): TGTGCCAGCAGCTCGGTAGGACTAGCGGACCAAGAGACCCAGTACTTC. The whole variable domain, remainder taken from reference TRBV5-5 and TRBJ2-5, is DAGVTQSPTHLIKTRGQQVTLRCSPISGHKSVSWYQQVLGQGPQFIFQYYEKEERGRGNFPDRFSARQFPNYSSELNVNALLLGDSALYLCASSSVGLADQETQYFGPGTRLLVL.

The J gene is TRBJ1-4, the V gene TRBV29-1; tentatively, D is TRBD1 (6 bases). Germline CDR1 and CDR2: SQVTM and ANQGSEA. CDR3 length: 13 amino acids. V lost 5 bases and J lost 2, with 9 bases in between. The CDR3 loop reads CSVTGQTNEKLFF. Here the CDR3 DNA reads TGCAGCGTTACCGGACAGACTAATGAAAAACTGTTTTTT.

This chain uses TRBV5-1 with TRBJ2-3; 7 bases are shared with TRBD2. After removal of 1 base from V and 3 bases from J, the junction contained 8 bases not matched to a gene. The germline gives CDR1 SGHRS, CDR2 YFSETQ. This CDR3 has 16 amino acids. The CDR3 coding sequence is TGCGCCAGCAGCTTGTGGGGCGGGAGCAGGACAGATACGCAGTATTTT. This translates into CASSLWGGSRTDTQYF.

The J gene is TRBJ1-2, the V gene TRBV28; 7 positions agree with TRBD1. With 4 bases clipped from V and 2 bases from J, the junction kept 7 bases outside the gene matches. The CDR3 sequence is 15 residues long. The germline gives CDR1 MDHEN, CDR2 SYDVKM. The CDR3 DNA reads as TGTGCCAGCAGTTCTCAGGGGGGATGGAACTATGGCTACACCTTC. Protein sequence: CASSSQGGWNYGYTF.

CDR3 loop: CASSANPTGLYSTDTQYF. The CDR3, as DNA: TGTGCCAGCAGTGCAAACCCGACAGGGCTTTACAGCACAGATACGCAGTATTTT. The chain carries TRBV28 and TRBJ2-3; 7 bases are shared with TRBD1. CDR1 is MDHEN, CDR2 SYDVKM, per germline. The CDR3 is made up of 18 amino acids. Trimming at V came to 5 bases and at J to 0 bases, leaving 14 bases not matched to a gene. Complete variable domain (other parts from reference TRBV28 and TRBJ2-3): DVKVTQSSRYLVKRTGEKVFLECVQDMDHENMFWYRQDPGLGLRLIYFSYDVKMKEKGDIPEGYSVSREKKERFSLILESASTNQTSMYLCASSANPTGLYSTDTQYFGPGTRLTVL.

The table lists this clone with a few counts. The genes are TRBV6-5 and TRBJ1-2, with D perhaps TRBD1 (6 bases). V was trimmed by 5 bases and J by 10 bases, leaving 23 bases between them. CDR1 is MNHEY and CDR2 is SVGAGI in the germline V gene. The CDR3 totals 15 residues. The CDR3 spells CASSPFSRGRGDYTF. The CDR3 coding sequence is TGTGCCAGCAGTCCATTCTCCAGGGGCCGCGGTGACTACACCTTC.

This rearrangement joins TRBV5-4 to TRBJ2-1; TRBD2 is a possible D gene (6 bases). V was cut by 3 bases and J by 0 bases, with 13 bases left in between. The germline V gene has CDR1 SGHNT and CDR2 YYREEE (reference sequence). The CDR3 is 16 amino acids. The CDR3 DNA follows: TGTGCCAGCAGCTCCGGGAGCGGCCGCTCCTACAATGAGCAGTTCTTC. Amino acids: CASSSGSGRSYNEQFF.

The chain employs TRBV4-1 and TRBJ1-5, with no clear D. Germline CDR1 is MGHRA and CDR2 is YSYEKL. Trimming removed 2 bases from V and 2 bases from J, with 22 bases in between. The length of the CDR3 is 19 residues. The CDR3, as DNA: TGCGCCAGCAGCCAATCACCTTGGGAGGGTAAAGGTGGCAATCAGCCCCAGCATTTT. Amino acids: CASSQSPWEGKGGNQPQHF.

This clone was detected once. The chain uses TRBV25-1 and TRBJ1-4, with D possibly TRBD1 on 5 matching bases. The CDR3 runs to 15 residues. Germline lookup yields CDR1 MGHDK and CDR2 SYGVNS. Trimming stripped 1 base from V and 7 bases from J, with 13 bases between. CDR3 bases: TGTGCCAGCAGTGAATCCAGGGTCGTTGGTGAAAAACTGTTTTTT. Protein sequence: CASSESRVVGEKLFF.

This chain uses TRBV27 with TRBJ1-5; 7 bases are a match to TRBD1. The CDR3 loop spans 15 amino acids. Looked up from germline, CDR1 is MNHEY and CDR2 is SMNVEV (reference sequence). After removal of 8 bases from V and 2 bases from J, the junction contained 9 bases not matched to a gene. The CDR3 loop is CASGAGTVGNQPQHF. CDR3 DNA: TGTGCCAGCGGAGCCGGGACAGTCGGCAATCAGCCCCAGCATTTT.

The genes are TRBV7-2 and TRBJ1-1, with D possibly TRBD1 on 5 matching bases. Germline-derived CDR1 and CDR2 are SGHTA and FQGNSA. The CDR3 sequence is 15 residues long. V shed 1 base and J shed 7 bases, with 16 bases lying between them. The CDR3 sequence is CASSLGRQGIGEAFF. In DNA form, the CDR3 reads TGTGCCAGCAGCTTAGGACGGCAGGGTATCGGTGAAGCTTTCTTT.

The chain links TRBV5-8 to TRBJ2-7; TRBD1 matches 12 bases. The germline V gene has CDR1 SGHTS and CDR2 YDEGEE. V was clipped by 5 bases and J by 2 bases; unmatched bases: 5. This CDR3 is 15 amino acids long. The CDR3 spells CASRAGDRGPYEQYF. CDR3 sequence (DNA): TGTGCCAGCAGGGCTGGGGACAGGGGGCCCTACGAGCAGTACTTC.

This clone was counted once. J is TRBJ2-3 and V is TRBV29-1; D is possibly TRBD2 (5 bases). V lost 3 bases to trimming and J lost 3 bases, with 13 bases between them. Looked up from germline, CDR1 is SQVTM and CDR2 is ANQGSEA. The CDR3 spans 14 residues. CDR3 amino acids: CSVDTGISTDTQYF. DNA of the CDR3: TGCAGCGTTGACACCGGGATTTCTACAGATACGCAGTATTTT.

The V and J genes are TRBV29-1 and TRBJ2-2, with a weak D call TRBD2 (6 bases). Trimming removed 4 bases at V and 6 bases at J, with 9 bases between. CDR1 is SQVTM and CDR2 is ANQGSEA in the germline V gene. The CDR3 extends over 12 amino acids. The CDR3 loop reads CSVGEESGELFF. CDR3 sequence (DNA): TGCAGCGTTGGGGAGGAGTCCGGGGAGCTGTTTTTT.

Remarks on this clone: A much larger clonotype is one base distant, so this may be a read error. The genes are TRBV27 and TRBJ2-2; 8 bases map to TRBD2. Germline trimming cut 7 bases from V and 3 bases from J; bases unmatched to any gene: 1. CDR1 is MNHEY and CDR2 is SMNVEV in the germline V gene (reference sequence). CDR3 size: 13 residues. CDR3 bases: TGTGCCAGCACCGGGAGGGACACCGGGGAGCTGTTTTTT. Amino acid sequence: CASTGRDTGELFF.